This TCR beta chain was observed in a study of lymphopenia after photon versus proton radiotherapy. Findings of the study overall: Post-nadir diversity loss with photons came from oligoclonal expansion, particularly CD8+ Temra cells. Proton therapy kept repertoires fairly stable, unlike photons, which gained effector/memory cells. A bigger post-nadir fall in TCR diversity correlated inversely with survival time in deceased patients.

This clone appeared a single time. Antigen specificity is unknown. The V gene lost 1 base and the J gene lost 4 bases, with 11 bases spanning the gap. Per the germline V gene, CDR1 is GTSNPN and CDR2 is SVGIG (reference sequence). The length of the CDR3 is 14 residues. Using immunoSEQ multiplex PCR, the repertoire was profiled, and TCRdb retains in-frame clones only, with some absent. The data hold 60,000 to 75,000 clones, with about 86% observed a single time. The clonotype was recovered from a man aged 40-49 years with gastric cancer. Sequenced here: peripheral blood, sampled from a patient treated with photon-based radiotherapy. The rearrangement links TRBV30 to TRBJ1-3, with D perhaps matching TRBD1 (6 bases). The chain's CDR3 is CAWSEGGTGNTIYF. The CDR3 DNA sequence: TGTGCCTGGAGTGAGGGGGGTACGGGAAACACCATATATTTT.